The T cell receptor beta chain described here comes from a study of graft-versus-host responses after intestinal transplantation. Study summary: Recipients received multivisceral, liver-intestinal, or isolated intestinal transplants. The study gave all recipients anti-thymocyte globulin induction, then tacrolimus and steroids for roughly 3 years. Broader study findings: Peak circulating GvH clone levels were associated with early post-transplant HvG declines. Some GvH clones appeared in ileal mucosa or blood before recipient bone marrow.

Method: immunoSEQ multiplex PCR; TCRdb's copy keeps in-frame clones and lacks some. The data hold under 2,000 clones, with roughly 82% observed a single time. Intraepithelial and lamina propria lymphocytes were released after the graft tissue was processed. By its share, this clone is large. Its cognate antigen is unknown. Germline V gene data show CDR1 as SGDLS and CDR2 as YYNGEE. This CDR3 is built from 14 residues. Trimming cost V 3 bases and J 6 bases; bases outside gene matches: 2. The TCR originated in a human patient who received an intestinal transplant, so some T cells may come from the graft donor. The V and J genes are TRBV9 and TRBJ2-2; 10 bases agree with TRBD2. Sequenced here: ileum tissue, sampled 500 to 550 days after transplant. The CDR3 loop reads CASSASGSSGELFF. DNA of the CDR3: TGTGCCAGCAGCGCTAGCGGGAGCTCCGGGGAGCTGTTTTTT. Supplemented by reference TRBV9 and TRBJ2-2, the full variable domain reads DSGVTQTPKHLITATGQRVTLRCSPRSGDLSVYWYQQSLDQGLQFLIQYYNGEERAKGNILERFSAQQFPDLHSELNLSSLELGDSALYFCASSASGSSGELFFGEGSRLTVL.